The 20 T cell receptor beta chains in this list originate from one sample, sequenced in a study of OX40 agonist ivuxolimab in advanced cancers. Assay used: immunoSEQ multiplex PCR; TCRdb lists only in-frame clones, some missing. The data show about 61,000 clones, around 83% seen once. The source was CD4+ or CD8+ T cells sorted from blood, collected in a trial of the OX40 agonist ivuxolimab. These receptors were taken from an adult with an advanced solid tumor such as melanoma, head and neck, liver or kidney cancer.

This clone was seen just once. This chain uses TRBV18 with TRBJ1-1; tentative D call: TRBD1 (5 bases). V dropped 5 bases and J dropped 5 bases, with 15 bases sitting between them. This CDR3 region has 14 residues. Per germline, CDR1 KGHSH and CDR2 LQKENI. The CDR3 sequence: CASSARVSVTEAFF. The CDR3 bases are TGTGCCAGCTCAGCCAGGGTTTCGGTGACTGAAGCTTTCTTT. Combining the CDR3 with reference TRBV18 and TRBJ1-1 gives the whole variable domain NAGVMQNPRHLVRRRGQEARLRCSPMKGHSHVYWYRQLPEEGLKFMVYLQKENIIDESGMPKERFSAEFPKEGPSILRIQQVVRGDSAAYFCASSARVSVTEAFFGQGTRLTVV.

CDR3 sequence reads: CASSHWGEQYF. The CDR3 region has the DNA TGTGCCAGCAGCCATTGGGGGGAGCAGTACTTC. This chain links TRBV6-4 with TRBJ2-7; tentatively, D is TRBD1 or TRBD2 (5 bases each). V was clipped by 6 bases and J by 7 bases, with 10 bases between them. CDR3 length: 11 residues. Germline V gives CDR1 MRHNA, CDR2 SNTAGT.

V is TRBV6-4 and J is TRBJ1-6, with 8 bases identical to TRBD1. The germline V gene encodes CDR1 MRHNA and CDR2 SNTAGT. The junction had 5 bases not matched to a gene; V was cut back by 5 bases and J by 5 bases. The CDR3 loop spans 15 amino acids. This chain's CDR3 is CASSRDRGHNSPLHF. The CDR3 DNA reads as TGTGCCAGCAGTCGTGACAGGGGCCATAATTCACCCCTCCACTTT.

This chain uses TRBV2 with TRBJ1-1, with 12 bases aligning to TRBD1. The V segment lost 6 bases and the J segment 2 bases; nucleotides outside the gene matches: 7. CDR1 and CDR2 (germline): SNHLY, FYNNEI. The CDR3 sequence is 16 residues long. CDR3 in amino acids: CASRRDRGLPNTEAFF. The CDR3 coding sequence is TGTGCCAGCAGGAGGGACAGGGGGCTCCCAAACACTGAAGCTTTCTTT.

The J gene is TRBJ2-5, the V gene TRBV5-1; D may be TRBD2 (5 bases). V lost 3 bases and J lost 5, with 17 bases in between. The CDR3 length is 15 residues. CDR1 SGHRS and CDR2 YFSETQ come from the germline V gene. CDR3 in amino acids: CASSSLGGRWETQYF. CDR3 sequence (DNA): TGCGCCAGCAGCTCCCTGGGCGGGCGGTGGGAGACCCAGTACTTC.

This sequence joins TRBV11-2 and TRBJ2-7, with D possibly being TRBD1 (5 bases). Trimming cost V 2 bases and J 2 bases, with 10 bases left between them. The germline V gene has CDR1 SGHAT and CDR2 FQNNGV. This CDR3 comprises 14 residues. The CDR3 protein is CASSLTVGPYEQYF. The CDR3, as DNA: TGTGCCAGCAGCTTAACCGTGGGGCCCTACGAGCAGTACTTC.

The chain employs TRBV5-4 and TRBJ2-5, with 11 nucleotides matching TRBD2. The CDR3 sequence is 17 residues long. Germline CDR1 SGHNT, CDR2 YYREEE (reference sequence). Trimming removed 2 bases from V and 3 bases from J; junction bases left unmatched: 9. This chain's CDR3 is CASSFVGTSGSKETQYF. The CDR3 bases are TGTGCCAGCAGCTTTGTCGGGACTAGCGGAAGTAAAGAGACCCAGTACTTC. The variable domain in full, with the rest retrieved from reference TRBV5-4 and TRBJ2-5, is ETGVTQSPTHLIKTRGQQVTLRCSSQSGHNTVSWYQQALGQGPQFIFQYYREEENGRGNFPPRFSGLQFPNYSSELNVNALELDDSALYLCASSFVGTSGSKETQYFGPGTRLLVL.

The chain combines TRBV10-3 with TRBJ2-7; 11 bases agree with TRBD2. This CDR3 region has 14 residues. Trimming cost V 8 bases and J 4 bases; bases outside gene matches: 7. The germline V gene encodes CDR1 ENHRY and CDR2 SYGVKD. CDR3 in DNA: TGTGCCATCCAGGTGACTAGCGGGGCTTACGAGCAGTACTTC. It is translated as CAIQVTSGAYEQYF.

The V gene is TRBV6-1, the J gene TRBJ1-2; the D is unclear. The V gene lost 2 bases and the J gene lost 7 bases, with 11 bases spanning the gap. This CDR3 has 13 residues. Germline values: CDR1 MNHNS, CDR2 SASEGT. In DNA, the CDR3 is TGTGCCAGCAGTGAAACGGATGGTGGTGGCTACACCTTC. This sequence encodes CASSETDGGGYTF.

The gene calls are TRBV7-2 and TRBJ1-4, with 12 bases identical to TRBD1. Trimming cost V 4 bases and J 3 bases; bases outside gene matches: 6. CDR3 length: 17 residues. Germline CDR1 is SGHTA and CDR2 is FQGNSA. CDR3 DNA: TGTGCCAGCAGCTCTCGGGACAGGGGGCTCTCTAATGAAAAACTGTTTTTT. Residues: CASSSRDRGLSNEKLFF.

This sequence joins TRBV18 and TRBJ2-3, with TRBD2 matching over 11 bases. After removal of 1 base from V and 1 base from J, the junction contained 4 bases not matched to a gene. The germline V gene encodes CDR1 KGHSH and CDR2 LQKENI. This CDR3 has 17 residues. The CDR3 region has the DNA TGTGCCAGCTCACCACTAGCGGGGGGGCCGGGCACAGATACGCAGTATTTT. Protein: CASSPLAGGPGTDTQYF. Supplemented by reference TRBV18 and TRBJ2-3, the full variable domain reads NAGVMQNPRHLVRRRGQEARLRCSPMKGHSHVYWYRQLPEEGLKFMVYLQKENIIDESGMPKERFSAEFPKEGPSILRIQQVVRGDSAAYFCASSPLAGGPGTDTQYFGPGTRLTVL.

V and J are TRBV18 and TRBJ2-3; a weak D match, TRBD2 (7 bases). The CDR3 has 16 amino acids. Germline loops: CDR1 KGHSH, CDR2 LQKENI. V was clipped by 6 bases and J by 4 bases, with 20 bases between them. The CDR3 here is CASSPPGGGRADTQYF. The CDR3 DNA follows: TGTGCCAGCTCCCCCCCTGGGGGGGGCAGAGCAGATACGCAGTATTTT.

The chain couples TRBV11-2 to TRBJ2-5, with D perhaps matching TRBD1 or TRBD2 (5 bases each). V lost 2 bases, J lost 7 bases, and 17 bases lay in between. This CDR3 spans 15 amino acids. Germline values: CDR1 SGHAT, CDR2 FQNNGV. The CDR3 region has the DNA TGTGCCAGCAGCTTATATCGGGGCGAAGCTGGGACCCAGTACTTC. Translation gives CASSLYRGEAGTQYF. The complete variable domain, with remaining parts taken from reference TRBV11-2 and TRBJ2-5, reads EAGVAQSPRYKIIEKRQSVAFWCNPISGHATLYWYQQILGQGPKLLIQFQNNGVVDDSQLPKDRFSAERLKGVDSTLKIQPAKLEDSAVYLCASSLYRGEAGTQYFGPGTRLLVL.

This chain connects TRBV6-5 to TRBJ2-2, with a possible D match to TRBD1 (6 bases). The ends were cut back, 1 base at V and 1 base at J, with 10 bases in the middle. The CDR3 covers 16 residues. CDR1 is MNHEY and CDR2 is SVGAGI in the germline V gene. CDR3 DNA: TGTGCCAGCAGTTACTGGGACACCCGGAACACCGGGGAGCTGTTTTTT. It is translated as CASSYWDTRNTGELFF.

This clone was seen just once. The chain uses TRBV5-1 and TRBJ2-7, with 14 bases lining up with TRBD2. Unmatched junction bases numbered 5, after V lost 5 bases and J lost 4 bases. Germline V lookup: CDR1 SGHRS, CDR2 YFSETQ. The CDR3 extends over 15 amino acids. DNA of the CDR3: TGCGCCAGCAGGGTGGGACTAGCGGGGGAGTACGAGCAGTACTTC. Its protein product is CASRVGLAGEYEQYF.

Concerning this clone itself: One end of the junction does not line up with germline, which may come from a read error. The chain uses TRBV2 and TRBJ2-2; possibly TRBD2 for D (5 bases). CDR3 length equals 13 residues. CDR1 and CDR2 (germline): SNHLY, FYNNEI. The CDR3 here is CASCDSGTGELFF. The CDR3 DNA sequence: TGTGCCAGCTGTGATTCGGGGACCGGGGAGCTGTTTTTT.

The CDR3 nucleotides are TGCGCCAGCAGCCCATCGCCCCCAGGGGAGAGGGAAAAACTGTTTTTT. It encodes CASSPSPPGEREKLFF. V and J are TRBV5-1 and TRBJ1-4; D possibly corresponds to TRBD1 (6 bases). The V gene's germline CDR1 is SGHRS and CDR2 YFSETQ. V was shortened by 4 bases and J by 8 bases, with 21 bases between the two germline ends. The CDR3 contains 16 residues.

This chain links TRBV10-3 with TRBJ1-5; unclear D gene. The V and J ends lost 0 bases and 2 bases respectively, with 8 bases between them. CDR3 length equals 15 residues. Per the germline V gene, CDR1 is ENHRY and CDR2 is SYGVKD. The CDR3 bases are TGTGCCATCAGTGAGTCTGGCGGTGGCAATCAGCCCCAGCATTTT. This codes for CAISESGGGNQPQHF.

The chain's CDR3 is CASSLVEGPEAFF. The CDR3 bases are TGTGCCAGCTCACTCGTAGAGGGTCCTGAAGCTTTCTTT. This chain connects TRBV18 to TRBJ1-1; D is unresolved. Germline CDR1 reads KGHSH; CDR2 reads LQKENI. With 4 bases removed from V and 6 bases from J, the gap between germline ends came to 12 bases. The CDR3 is 13 residues long.

The chain couples TRBV7-8 to TRBJ2-5; weak D call: TRBD2 (7 bases). The germline gives CDR1 SGHVS, CDR2 FQNEAQ. The ends were cut back, 1 base at V and 5 bases at J, with 11 bases in the middle. The CDR3 loop spans 14 amino acids. The DNA for the CDR3 is TGTGCCAGCAGCTTAGGGGGGGGCTGGGAGACCCAGTACTTC. This sequence encodes CASSLGGGWETQYF.